The 8 T cell receptor beta chains below were found in one sample sequenced in a study of beta chain features in type 1 diabetes. All of the isolated RNA was reverse transcribed, so expressed TCRB transcripts were sequenced. Repertoires were generated with immunoSEQ multiplex PCR, while TCRdb's copy carries only in-frame clones and drops some. Here the sample spans about 360,000 clones, around an eighth being singletons. Sequencing was carried out using naive CD4+ T cells from blood. The receptors originated from a man aged 18 to 30 in good health.

The rearrangement links TRBV6-5 to TRBJ1-2; D call uncertain. Germline loops: CDR1 MNHEY, CDR2 SVGAGI. The CDR3 consists of 14 residues. V shed 6 bases and J shed 8 bases, with 19 bases lying between them. In DNA, the CDR3 is TGTGCCAGCAGACGACTGGATGTATTGAGCGGCTACACCTTC. It yields the protein CASRRLDVLSGYTF.

The chain couples TRBV29-1 to TRBJ1-1, with D possibly being TRBD1 (5 bases). Germline V gene data show CDR1 as SQVTM and CDR2 as ANQGSEA. The V and J ends lost 3 bases and 1 base respectively, with 6 bases between them. This CDR3 spans 12 amino acids. The CDR3 reads CSVDRGNTEAFF. CDR3 DNA: TGCAGCGTTGATAGGGGGAACACTGAAGCTTTCTTT.

The chain carries TRBV10-3 and TRBJ1-5; D ambiguous. Trimming stripped 0 bases from V and 2 bases from J, with 8 bases between. The CDR3 length is 15 residues. The germline gives CDR1 ENHRY, CDR2 SYGVKD. The CDR3 DNA follows: TGTGCCATCAGTGAGTCCAGTTTCGGCAATCAGCCCCAGCATTTT. Its translation: CAISESSFGNQPQHF.

J is TRBJ2-7 and V is TRBV7-9, with D possibly matching TRBD1 (6 bases). V was cut by 5 bases and J by 1 base, with 18 bases left in between. The germline V gene has CDR1 SEHNR and CDR2 FQNEAQ (reference sequence). The CDR3 totals 16 residues. The CDR3 nucleotides are TGTGCCAGCAGCCAACTACGTAGTACAGGGTCCTACGAGCAGTACTTC. Translation gives CASSQLRSTGSYEQYF. Drawing the rest from reference TRBV7-9 and TRBJ2-7, the complete variable domain is DTGVSQNPRHKITKRGQNVTFRCDPISEHNRLYWYRQTLGQGPEFLTYFQNEAQLEKSRLLSDRFSAERPKGSFSTLEIQRTEQGDSAMYLCASSQLRSTGSYEQYFGPGTRLTVT.

A few counts support this clone. The V gene is TRBV7-2, the J gene TRBJ2-3; tentatively, D is TRBD2 (6 bases). From germline, CDR1 is SGHTA and CDR2 FQGNSA. V lost 1 base to trimming and J lost 1 base, with 9 bases between them. The CDR3 runs to 15 residues. CDR3 loop: CASSLVGGGTDTQYF. The CDR3 DNA reads as TGTGCCAGCAGCTTAGTGGGCGGGGGCACAGATACGCAGTATTTT.

This sequence joins TRBV5-1 and TRBJ2-2; 11 bases agree with TRBD1. CDR3 length: 16 amino acids. The germline V gene encodes CDR1 SGHRS and CDR2 YFSETQ. V shed 2 bases and J 4 bases; nucleotides not matched to a gene: 4. This chain's CDR3 is CASSFGQGAGTGELFF. CDR3 DNA: TGCGCCAGCAGCTTTGGACAGGGGGCTGGCACCGGGGAGCTGTTTTTT.

This clone was detected a few times. The J gene is TRBJ1-6, the V gene TRBV4-3; D gene ambiguous. The CDR3 contains 16 residues. The germline CDR1 and CDR2 sequences are LGHNA and YSLEER. V lost 2 bases and J 0 bases, leaving 8 bases between the germline ends. CDR3 DNA sequence: TGCGCCAGCAGCCAAAACCCGGGCTCCTATAATTCACCCCTCCACTTT. This sequence encodes CASSQNPGSYNSPLHF.

The count of this clone is one. The chain is built from TRBV28 and TRBJ1-1; 7 bases align to TRBD1. Germline V gene sequence: CDR1 MDHEN, CDR2 SYDVKM. This CDR3 contains 14 residues. V gave up 3 bases and J gave up 1 base; unmatched junction bases: 2. CDR3 sequence: CASSFRQGNTEAFF. The CDR3 region has the DNA TGTGCCAGCAGTTTCCGACAGGGGAACACTGAAGCTTTCTTT.